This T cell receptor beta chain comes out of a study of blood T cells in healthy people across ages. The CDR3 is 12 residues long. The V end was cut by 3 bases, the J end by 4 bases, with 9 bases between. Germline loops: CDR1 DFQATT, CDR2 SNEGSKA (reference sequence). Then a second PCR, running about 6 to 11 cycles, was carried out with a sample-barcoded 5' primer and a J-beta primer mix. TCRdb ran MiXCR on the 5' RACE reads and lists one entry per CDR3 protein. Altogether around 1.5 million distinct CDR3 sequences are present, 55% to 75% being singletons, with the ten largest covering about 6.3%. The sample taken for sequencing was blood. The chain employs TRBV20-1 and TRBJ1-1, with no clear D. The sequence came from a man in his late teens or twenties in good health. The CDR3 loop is CSASAEFTEAFF. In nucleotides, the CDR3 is TGCAGTGCTAGCGCCGAGTTCACTGAAGCTTTCTTT.